Listed below are T cell receptor beta chains from one sample, sequenced in a study of blood T cell repertoires in COVID-19. Clones were read by immunoSEQ multiplex PCR, and TCRdb kept only the in-frame ones, dropping some. The table records about 190,000 clones, around four fifths of them present only once. The specimen sequenced was peripheral blood. The receptor source for this set is an older woman with active or convalescent COVID-19. Each CDR3 is given with its conserved first and last residue. The D gene is left open where the match is weak. The size entry is marked missing in some rows and otherwise reads once, few, many or a size class.

j_gene | v_gene | d_gene | abundance | CDR3aa | CDR3nt
TRBJ2-1 | TRBV7-9 | TRBD2 | - | CASSLSPTRRGVYNEQFF | TGTGCCAGCAGCTTAAGCCCCACCCGGCGGGGGGTTTACAATGAGCAGTTCTTC
TRBJ2-3 | TRBV3-1/TRBV3-2 | - | - | CASSGSGLGTGGDTQYF | TGTGCCAGCAGCGGATCGGGACTCGGCACGGGCGGAGATACGCAGTATTTT
TRBJ1-1 | TRBV7-8 | - | - | CASTLGASPTEAFF | TGTGCCAGCACCCTGGGGGCGAGCCCCACTGAAGCTTTCTTT
TRBJ2-7 | TRBV10-3 | - | few | CAISDPIEVGHTYEQYF | TGTGCCATCAGTGACCCGATTGAGGTGGGTCACACCTACGAGCAGTACTTC
TRBJ1-1 | TRBV9 | - | once | CASSVVGGEGMNTEAFF | TGTGCCAGCAGCGTAGTGGGAGGGGAGGGGATGAACACTGAAGCTTTCTTT
TRBJ1-6 | TRBV3-1/TRBV3-2 | - | - | CASSQDAYNSPLHF | TGTGCCAGCAGCCAAGACGCCTATAATTCACCCCTCCACTTT
TRBJ2-5 | TRBV5-1 | - | - | CASSLDSSAQETQYF | TGCGCCAGCAGCTTGGACTCCAGCGCCCAAGAGACCCAGTACTTC
TRBJ2-7 | TRBV28 | TRBD2 | - | CASSLGGGSKNEQYF | TGTGCCAGCAGTCTCGGCGGGGGGTCTAAGAACGAGCAGTACTTC
TRBJ2-7 | TRBV6-5 | TRBD2 | - | CASSRGGTSGEQYF | TGTGCCAGCAGTAGGGGCGGGACTAGCGGCGAGCAGTACTTC
TRBJ2-1 | TRBV7-2 | - | - | CASSFRGNEQFF | TGTGCCAGCAGCTTTCGGGGAAATGAGCAGTTCTTC
TRBJ2-7 | TRBV7-8 | - | - | CASSLVLQGKEQYF | TGTGCCAGCAGCTTAGTCCTCCAGGGTAAGGAGCAGTACTTC
TRBJ1-2 | TRBV30 | - | - | CAFRRDPYYGYTF | TGTGCCTTTAGGAGGGATCCCTACTATGGCTACACCTTC
TRBJ1-1 | TRBV3-1/TRBV3-2 | - | - | CASSQARAEAFF | TGTGCCAGCAGCCAAGCCCGCGCTGAAGCTTTCTTT
TRBJ2-7 | TRBV5-4 | - | - | CASSLAGEQYF | TGTGCCAGCAGCTTGGCAGGCGAGCAGTACTTC
TRBJ2-1 | TRBV7-3 | TRBD1 | - | CASSFSGGNEQFF | TGTGCCAGCAGCTTTTCAGGGGGAAATGAGCAGTTCTTC
TRBJ1-1 | TRBV9 | - | - | CASSVARGTEAFF | TGTGCCAGCAGCGTCGCCAGGGGTACTGAAGCTTTCTTT
TRBJ2-5 | TRBV27 | - | - | CASSRGWEETQYF | TGTGCCAGCAGTCGGGGATGGGAAGAGACCCAGTACTTC
TRBJ2-7 | TRBV6-5 | - | few | CASKGPGDSYEQYF | TGTGCCAGCAAGGGACCGGGGGATTCCTACGAGCAGTACTTC
TRBJ2-3 | TRBV7-3 | - | - | CASSLEGLTDTQYF | TGTGCCAGCAGCTTGGAGGGACTGACAGATACGCAGTATTTT
TRBJ2-1 | TRBV11-2 | TRBD2 | - | CASSLVTSGRTYNEQFF | TGTGCCAGCAGCTTAGTAACTAGCGGGAGGACTTACAATGAGCAGTTCTTC
TRBJ2-1 | TRBV11-3 | TRBD2 | - | CASSLGGLGTSGRAANEQFF | TGTGCCAGCAGCTTAGGAGGATTAGGGACTAGCGGGAGGGCCGCCAATGAGCAGTTCTTC
TRBJ2-2 | TRBV5-1 | TRBD2 | once | CASSLGLAGSANTGELFF | TGCGCCAGCAGCTTGGGACTAGCGGGAAGCGCGAACACCGGGGAGCTGTTTTTT
TRBJ1-1 | TRBV5-1 | - | - | CASRPTGGNTEAFF | TGCGCCAGCCGACCCACGGGGGGCAACACTGAAGCTTTCTTT